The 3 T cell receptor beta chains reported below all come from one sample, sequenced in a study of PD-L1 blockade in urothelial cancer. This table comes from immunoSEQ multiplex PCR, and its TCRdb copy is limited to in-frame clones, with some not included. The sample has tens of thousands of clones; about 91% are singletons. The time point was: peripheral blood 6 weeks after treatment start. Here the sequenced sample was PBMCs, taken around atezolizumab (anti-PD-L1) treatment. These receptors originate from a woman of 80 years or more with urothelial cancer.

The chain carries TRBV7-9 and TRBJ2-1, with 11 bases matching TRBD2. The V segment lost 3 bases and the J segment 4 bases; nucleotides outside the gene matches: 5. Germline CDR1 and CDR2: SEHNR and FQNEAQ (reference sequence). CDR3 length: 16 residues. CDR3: CASSFPGLAAYNEQFF. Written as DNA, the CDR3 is TGTGCCAGCAGCTTCCCGGGACTAGCGGCTTACAATGAGCAGTTCTTC. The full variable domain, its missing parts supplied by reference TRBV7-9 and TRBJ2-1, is DTGVSQNPRHKITKRGQNVTFRCDPISEHNRLYWYRQTLGQGPEFLTYFQNEAQLEKSRLLSDRFSAERPKGSFSTLEIQRTEQGDSAMYLCASSFPGLAAYNEQFFGPGTRLTVL.

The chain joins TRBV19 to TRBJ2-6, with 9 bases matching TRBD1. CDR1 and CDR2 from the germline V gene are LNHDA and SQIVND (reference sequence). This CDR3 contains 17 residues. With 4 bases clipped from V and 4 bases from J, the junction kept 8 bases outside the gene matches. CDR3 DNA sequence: TGTGCCAGTAGTACCCGGACAGGGGCTACCGGGGCCAACGTCCTGACTTTC. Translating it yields CASSTRTGATGANVLTF.

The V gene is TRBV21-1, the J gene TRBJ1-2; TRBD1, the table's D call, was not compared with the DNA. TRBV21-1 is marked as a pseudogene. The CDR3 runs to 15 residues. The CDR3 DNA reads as TGTGCCAGCAGCAAAGTAAGGGGGTCAGGCTATGGCTACACCTTC. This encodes CASSKVRGSGYGYTF.